This T cell receptor (beta chain) originates from a study of T cells in Graves' hyperthyroidism and ophthalmopathy. Study-wide results and caveats: A model of 13 V-J pairs discriminated ophthalmopathy from stable hyperthyroidism.

Patients aged 18 to 65 had newly diagnosed hyperthyroidism lasting under 2 months. The diagnostic basis comprised clinical symptoms, serum thyroxine and TRAb, thyroid ultrasound and orbital computed tomography. The CDR3 runs to 15 residues. The germline CDR1 and CDR2 sequences are WNHNN and SYGVQD (reference sequence). V lost 5 bases and J lost 3; bases outside the gene matches: 6. The sample holds many counts of this clonotype. Its matching antigen is unknown. Regions amplified from RNA transcripts were the TCR beta CDR3 regions. HTBI primers were employed in a first-round RT-PCR of the TCR CDR3. TCRdb processed the multiplex PCR reads anew with MiXCR; each CDR3 protein has one entry. The table has 600,000 to 800,000 distinct CDR3 sequences, approximately 36% seen once; the top ten hold around 30%.

The material sequenced was blood. This chain uses TRBV10-1 with TRBJ2-5; 10 positions match TRBD2. The sequence was collected from a middle-aged woman with Graves' hyperthyroidism. This CDR3 reads CASSRGTSDEETQYF. CDR3 coding DNA: TGCGCCAGCAGTCGCGGGACTAGCGATGAAGAGACCCAGTACTTC.